This passage covers 18 T cell receptor beta chains from one sample sequenced in a study of early stage breast cancer tumors. The method was immunoSEQ multiplex PCR; TCRdb's version includes in-frame clones alone and lacks a portion of them. The sample gives more than 65,000 clones, around 80% of which show up once; 4.7% is in the top ten. Material: blood. These receptors were taken from a person between 35 and 49 years old with breast cancer.

The chain uses TRBV29-1 and TRBJ2-1; D call uncertain. Trimming shortened V by 8 bases and J by 9 bases, and 17 bases separated the two germline ends. This CDR3 has 12 residues. The V gene's germline CDR1 is SQVTM and CDR2 ANQGSEA. The CDR3 region has the DNA TGCAGCTTTGTCAGAAGGGCTCTTGAGCAGTTCTTC. Encoded protein: CSFVRRALEQFF.

V and J are TRBV2 and TRBJ2-5; 7 nucleotides align to TRBD1. The CDR3 runs to 15 residues. J gave up 2 bases and V 4 bases, and 7 bases lay outside the gene matches. The germline V gene encodes CDR1 SNHLY and CDR2 FYNNEI. Here the CDR3 DNA reads TGTGCCAGCAGTGCAGGGGGAGTGAGGCAAGAGACCCAGTACTTC. Its protein is CASSAGGVRQETQYF.

V is TRBV7-9 and J is TRBJ1-1; D gene unclear. Germline V gene lookup returns CDR1 SEHNR and CDR2 FQNEAQ (reference sequence). The CDR3 consists of 14 residues. Trimming took 1 base from V and 11 from J, leaving 17 bases between them. The CDR3 loop is CASSLGSSYPGAFF. Here the CDR3 DNA reads TGTGCCAGCAGCTTAGGGAGTTCGTACCCCGGGGCTTTCTTT.

This chain connects TRBV5-6 to TRBJ2-7, with 12 bases fitting TRBD2. Per the germline V gene, CDR1 is SGHDT and CDR2 is YYEEEE. This CDR3 contains 16 residues. With 4 bases clipped from V and 5 bases from J, the junction kept 10 bases outside the gene matches. CDR3 sequence: CASSLATSGRPDEQYF. For the CDR3, the DNA is TGTGCCAGCAGCCTTGCTACTAGCGGGAGGCCCGACGAGCAGTACTTC.

This clone has just one count. The V call is TRBV28, the J call TRBJ2-4, with no clear D. The CDR3 has 14 residues. Per the germline V gene, CDR1 is MDHEN and CDR2 is SYDVKM. Trimming removed 2 bases from V and 6 bases from J, with 11 bases in between. CDR3 DNA: TGTGCCAGCAGTTTAGTGGGGATCATAAACATTCAGTACTTC. This sequence encodes CASSLVGIINIQYF.

This CDR3 reads CASSWGTSGAYNEQFF. CDR3 sequence (DNA): TGTGCCAGCAGCTGGGGGACTAGCGGAGCCTACAATGAGCAGTTCTTC. The chain combines TRBV5-6 with TRBJ2-1; TRBD2 matches 11 bases. The CDR3 has 16 residues. Germline values: CDR1 SGHDT, CDR2 YYEEEE. V lost 3 bases to trimming and J lost 2 bases; unmatched junction nucleotides: 4.

The chain joins TRBV7-9 to TRBJ2-5; either TRBD1 or TRBD2 may supply D (5 bases each). The V gene lost 4 bases and the J gene lost 5 bases, with 20 bases spanning the gap. The germline CDR1 and CDR2 sequences are SEHNR and FQNEAQ (reference sequence). The CDR3 runs to 16 residues. CDR3 in amino acids: CASSWERGPGRETQYF. CDR3 DNA: TGTGCCAGCAGCTGGGAAAGGGGACCGGGTCGGGAGACCCAGTACTTC.

The chain recombines TRBV5-1 with TRBJ1-4; maybe TRBD1 (6 bases). Between the trimmed V and J ends, which lost 0 bases and 7 bases, there was a span of 13 bases. The CDR3 sequence is 15 residues long. Germline V CDR1 and CDR2: SGHRS, YFSETQ. The CDR3 DNA follows: TGCGCCAGCAGCTTGGATGCAGGGGACCCTGAAAAACTGTTTTTT. Translating it yields CASSLDAGDPEKLFF.

The V gene is TRBV6-6, the J gene TRBJ1-2, with unresolved D. The CDR3 spans 14 residues. Germline CDR1 MNHNY, CDR2 SVGAGI (reference sequence). V dropped 2 bases and J dropped 6 bases, with 13 bases sitting between them. CDR3 bases: TGTGCCAGCAGTTACAAAACCGTAGGGAATGGCTACACCTTC. Its protein product is CASSYKTVGNGYTF.

The chain links TRBV5-1 to TRBJ2-1; 14 nucleotides line up with TRBD2. V lost 4 bases and J lost 8; bases outside the gene matches: 5. Germline loops: CDR1 SGHRS, CDR2 YFSETQ. The CDR3 spans 15 residues. The CDR3 DNA reads TGCGCCAGCAGCCAAGGGACTAGCGGGAGCCATGAGCAGTTCTTC. Its protein product is CASSQGTSGSHEQFF.

The chain uses TRBV5-1 and TRBJ2-1, with TRBD2 matching 14 bases. CDR1 and CDR2 (germline): SGHRS, YFSETQ. V dropped 4 bases and J dropped 1; count of bases not matched to a gene: 7. CDR3 size: 18 residues. CDR3 nucleotides: TGCGCCAGCAGCAAGGGACTAGCGGGAGCGGTATCCTACAATGAGCAGTTCTTC. Translated: CASSKGLAGAVSYNEQFF. The full variable domain, in which reference TRBV5-1 and TRBJ2-1 provide the parts outside the CDR3, is KAGVTQTPRYLIKTRGQQVTLSCSPISGHRSVSWYQQTPGQGLQFLFEYFSETQRNKGNFPGRFSGRQFSNSRSEMNVSTLELGDSALYLCASSKGLAGAVSYNEQFFGPGTRLTVL.

This chain joins TRBV15 and TRBJ2-3, with D unresolved. CDR3 length equals 15 residues. CDR1 is LNHNV, CDR2 YYDKDF, per germline (reference sequence). Trimming removed 1 base from V and 0 bases from J, with 8 bases in between. The CDR3 DNA reads TGTGCCACCAGCAGAGGAGCCGGTAGCACAGATACGCAGTATTTT. Amino acids: CATSRGAGSTDTQYF.

This chain connects TRBV19 to TRBJ2-1; 11 bases fit TRBD2. The V gene end was trimmed by 5 bases and the J gene end by 6 bases; junction bases not matched to a gene: 6. Per germline, CDR1 LNHDA and CDR2 SQIVND (reference sequence). The CDR3 loop spans 15 amino acids. The DNA of the CDR3 is TGTGCCAGTAGTCCGACTAGCGGGATACGCAATGAGCAGTTCTTC. Protein product: CASSPTSGIRNEQFF. Supplemented by reference TRBV19 and TRBJ2-1, the full variable domain reads DGGITQSPKYLFRKEGQNVTLSCEQNLNHDAMYWYRQDPGQGLRLIYYSQIVNDFQKGDIAEGYSVSREKKESFPLTVTSAQKNPTAFYLCASSPTSGIRNEQFFGPGTRLTVL.

The V gene is TRBV7-2, the J gene TRBJ2-7; 9 bases line up with TRBD2. The CDR3 runs to 15 residues. Germline assignment: CDR1 SGHTA and CDR2 FQGNSA. V was pared by 5 bases and J by 7 bases, with 12 bases of the junction left unmatched. CDR3 sequence reads: CASSTIAGAFGEQYF. The CDR3 coding sequence is TGTGCCAGCAGCACTATAGCGGGGGCCTTCGGGGAGCAGTACTTC.

The V call is TRBV2, the J call TRBJ1-1; no reliable D call. The V and J ends lost 6 bases and 1 base respectively, with 12 bases between them. The CDR3 has 14 amino acids. Germline values: CDR1 SNHLY, CDR2 FYNNEI. CDR3 loop: CASRDAGGNTEAFF. The CDR3 bases are TGTGCCAGCAGAGACGCAGGAGGGAACACTGAAGCTTTCTTT.

The chain couples TRBV29-1 to TRBJ1-1, with D possibly being TRBD1 (5 bases). This CDR3 comprises 14 residues. Germline-derived CDR1 and CDR2 are SQVTM and ANQGSEA. Trimming took off 6 bases at V and 1 base at J, with 15 bases between the two ends. DNA for the CDR3: TGCAGCGTCGGGAAAGGTGGGGCGAACACTGAAGCTTTCTTT. As protein: CSVGKGGANTEAFF. Full variable domain (rest looked up from reference TRBV29-1 and TRBJ1-1): SAVISQKPSRDICQRGTSLTIQCQVDSQVTMMFWYRQQPGQSLTLIATANQGSEATYESGFVIDKFPISRPNLTFSTLTVSNMSPEDSSIYLCSVGKGGANTEAFFGQGTRLTVV.

The chain has TRBV4-1 and TRBJ1-1; 7 bases align to TRBD1. This CDR3 contains 15 residues. V was clipped by 2 bases and J by 6 bases; unmatched bases: 9. Looked up from germline, CDR1 is MGHRA and CDR2 is YSYEKL. CDR3 amino acids: CASSQPRQGRAEAFF. DNA for the CDR3: TGCGCCAGCAGCCAACCTAGACAGGGAAGGGCTGAAGCTTTCTTT.

The J gene is TRBJ2-5, the V gene TRBV29-1; maybe TRBD2 (6 bases). The length of the CDR3 is 12 residues. Trimming pared 8 bases from V and 1 base from J, leaving 11 bases between. Per the germline V gene, CDR1 is SQVTM and CDR2 is ANQGSEA. CDR3 coding DNA: TGCAGCCTGATGGGGGGCCAAGAGACCCAGTACTTC. Translation: CSLMGGQETQYF.